This entry is about one T cell receptor (beta chain). No antigen is known for it. The data belong to a study of human T cells and chemical hapten exposure. Findings and limits, study-wide: PT1 expanded TCR numbers rose with patch test score. Expanded TCRs were compared with controls, and the expanded TCRs formed significantly more large CDR3 similarity clusters.

The time point denotes: pre-sensitization, week 0. Documented treatment: therapeutic diphenylcyclopropenone sensitization with weekly scalp DPC. RNA extraction used unfractionated whole blood as the source of total RNA. Original methodology: Samples ranged from 23,224 to 690,600 TCRs, with a median of approximately 100,000. Each CDR3 protein gets one entry after TCRdb re-called the RACE reads with MiXCR. The V and J calls come from TCRdb's annotation, not from the publication. This table holds roughly 40,000 distinct CDR3 sequences, roughly 12% found once. The CDR3 totals 15 residues. Germline CDR1 reads MDHEN; CDR2 reads SYDVKM. V dropped 5 bases and J dropped 10 bases, with 23 bases sitting between them.

This clonotype originated in a woman aged 25-40 years with alopecia areata. Some clones in this sample may be carry-over from other donors' samples. The chain couples TRBV28 to TRBJ1-1; a possible D gene is TRBD1 (6 bases). The sequenced sample was whole blood, obtained in connection with sensitization to the hapten diphenylcyclopropenone (DPC). This CDR3 reads CASSLPTGSRGVAFF. CDR3 coding DNA: TGTGCCAGCAGTCTACCCACAGGGTCCCGAGGTGTAGCTTTCTTT.